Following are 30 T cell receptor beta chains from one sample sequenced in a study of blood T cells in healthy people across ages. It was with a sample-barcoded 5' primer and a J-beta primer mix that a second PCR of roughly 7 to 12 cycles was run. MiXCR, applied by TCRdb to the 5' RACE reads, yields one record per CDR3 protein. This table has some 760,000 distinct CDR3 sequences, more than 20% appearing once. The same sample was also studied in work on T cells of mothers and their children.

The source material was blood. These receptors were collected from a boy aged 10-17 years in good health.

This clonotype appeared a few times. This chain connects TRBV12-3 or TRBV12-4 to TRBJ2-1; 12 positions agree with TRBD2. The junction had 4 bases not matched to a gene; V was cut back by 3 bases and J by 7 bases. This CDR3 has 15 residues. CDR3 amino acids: CASSLGLAGENEQFF. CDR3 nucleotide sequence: TGTGCCAGCAGTTTGGGACTAGCGGGTGAAAATGAGCAGTTCTTC.

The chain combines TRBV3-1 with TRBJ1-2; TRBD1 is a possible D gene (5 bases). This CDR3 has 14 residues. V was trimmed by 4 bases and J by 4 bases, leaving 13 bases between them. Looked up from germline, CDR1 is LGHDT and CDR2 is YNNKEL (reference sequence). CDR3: CASSPGPNVYGYTF. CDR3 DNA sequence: TGTGCCAGCAGCCCGGGACCTAATGTCTATGGCTACACCTTC.

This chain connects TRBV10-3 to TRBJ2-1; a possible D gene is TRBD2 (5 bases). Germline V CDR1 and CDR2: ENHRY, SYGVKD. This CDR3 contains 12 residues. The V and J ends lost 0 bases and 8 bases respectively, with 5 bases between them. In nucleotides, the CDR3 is TGTGCCATCAGTGAGTCCGGGGATGAGCAGTTCTTC. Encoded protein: CAISESGDEQFF.

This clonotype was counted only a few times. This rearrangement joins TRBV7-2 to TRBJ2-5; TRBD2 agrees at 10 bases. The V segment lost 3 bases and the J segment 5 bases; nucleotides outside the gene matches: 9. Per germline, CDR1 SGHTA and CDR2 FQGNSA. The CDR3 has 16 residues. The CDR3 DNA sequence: TGTGCCAGCAGCTTCGGTCTAGCGGGGGTTCGGGAGACCCAGTACTTC. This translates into CASSFGLAGVRETQYF.

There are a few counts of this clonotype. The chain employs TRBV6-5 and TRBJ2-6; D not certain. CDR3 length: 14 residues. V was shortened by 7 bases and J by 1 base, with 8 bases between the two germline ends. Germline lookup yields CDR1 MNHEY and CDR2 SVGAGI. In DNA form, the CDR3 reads TGTGCCAGCATACCGTTTTCTGGGGCCAACGTCCTGACTTTC. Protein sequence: CASIPFSGANVLTF.

For the CDR3, the DNA is TGTGCCAGCAGCCCGAGACAGGGAAGGACTGAAGCTTTCTTT. Translated: CASSPRQGRTEAFF. The chain combines TRBV7-9 with TRBJ1-1; TRBD1 matches at 7 bases. The CDR3 sequence is 14 residues long. Unmatched junction bases numbered 8, after V lost 5 bases and J lost 5 bases. The V gene's germline CDR1 is SEHNR and CDR2 FQNEAQ (reference sequence).

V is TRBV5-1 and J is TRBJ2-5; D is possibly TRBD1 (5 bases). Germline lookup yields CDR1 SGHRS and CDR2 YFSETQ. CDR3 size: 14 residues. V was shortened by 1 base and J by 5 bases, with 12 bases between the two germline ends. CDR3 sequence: CASSLFQGRETQYF. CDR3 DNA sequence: TGCGCCAGCAGCTTGTTCCAGGGTCGGGAGACCCAGTACTTC.

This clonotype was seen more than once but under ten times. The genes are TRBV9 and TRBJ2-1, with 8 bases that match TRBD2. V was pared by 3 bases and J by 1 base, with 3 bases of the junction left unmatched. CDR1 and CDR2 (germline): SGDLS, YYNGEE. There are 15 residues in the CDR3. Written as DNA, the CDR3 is TGTGCCAGCAGCGGAGCGGGAGAGTCCTACAATGAGCAGTTCTTC. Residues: CASSGAGESYNEQFF.

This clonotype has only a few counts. The CDR3 is CASSQEVGLNTEAFF. The CDR3 DNA sequence: TGCGCCAGCAGCCAGGAGGTAGGACTGAACACTGAAGCTTTCTTT. The chain combines TRBV4-3 with TRBJ1-1; D gene uncertain. The germline V gene encodes CDR1 LGHNA and CDR2 YSLEER. CDR3 length equals 15 residues. The V gene lost 3 bases and the J gene lost 0 bases, with 11 bases spanning the gap.

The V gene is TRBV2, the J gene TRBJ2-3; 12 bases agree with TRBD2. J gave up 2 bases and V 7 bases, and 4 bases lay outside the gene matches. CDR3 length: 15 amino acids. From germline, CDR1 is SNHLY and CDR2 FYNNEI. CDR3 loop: CASNRLAGDTDTQYF. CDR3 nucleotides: TGTGCCAGCAATCGACTAGCGGGGGACACAGATACGCAGTATTTT.

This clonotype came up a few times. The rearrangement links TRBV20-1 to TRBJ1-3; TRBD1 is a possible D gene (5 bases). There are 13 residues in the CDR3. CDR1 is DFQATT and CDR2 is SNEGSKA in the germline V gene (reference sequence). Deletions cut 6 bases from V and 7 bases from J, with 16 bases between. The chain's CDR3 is CSAKDTRRNTIYF. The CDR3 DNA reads TGCAGTGCCAAGGACACCCGACGGAACACCATATATTTT.

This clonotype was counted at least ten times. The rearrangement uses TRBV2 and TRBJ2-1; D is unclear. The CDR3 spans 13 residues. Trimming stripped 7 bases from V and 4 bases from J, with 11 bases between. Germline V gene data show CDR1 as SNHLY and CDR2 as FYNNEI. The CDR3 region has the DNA TGTGCCAGCACCGTAGGCTCTTACAATGAGCAGTTCTTC. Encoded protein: CASTVGSYNEQFF. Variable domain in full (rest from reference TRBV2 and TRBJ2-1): EPEVTQTPSHQVTQMGQEVILRCVPISNHLYFYWYRQILGQKVEFLVSFYNNEISEKSEIFDDQFSVERPDGSNFTLKIRSTKLEDSAMYFCASTVGSYNEQFFGPGTRLTVL.

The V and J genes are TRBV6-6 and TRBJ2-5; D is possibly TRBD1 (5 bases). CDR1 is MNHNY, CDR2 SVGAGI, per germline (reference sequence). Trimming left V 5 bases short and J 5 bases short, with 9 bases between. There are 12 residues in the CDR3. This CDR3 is CASSTQVETQYF. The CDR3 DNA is TGTGCCAGCAGTACACAGGTGGAGACCCAGTACTTC.

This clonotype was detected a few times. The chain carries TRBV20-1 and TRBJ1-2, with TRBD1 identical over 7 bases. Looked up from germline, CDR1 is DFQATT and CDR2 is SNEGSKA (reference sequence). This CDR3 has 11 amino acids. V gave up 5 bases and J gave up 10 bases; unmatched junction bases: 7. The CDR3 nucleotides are TGCAGTGCTGATGAGGACAGGACCTACACCTTC. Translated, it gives CSADEDRTYTF.

The CDR3: CASSLSGSQNEQYF. The CDR3 DNA follows: TGTGCCAGCAGTCTTAGCGGGAGTCAAAACGAGCAGTACTTC. V and J are TRBV28 and TRBJ2-7; 9 bases are a match to TRBD2. Germline V lookup: CDR1 MDHEN, CDR2 SYDVKM. The CDR3 is made up of 14 amino acids. J gave up 5 bases and V 5 bases, and 7 bases lay outside the gene matches.

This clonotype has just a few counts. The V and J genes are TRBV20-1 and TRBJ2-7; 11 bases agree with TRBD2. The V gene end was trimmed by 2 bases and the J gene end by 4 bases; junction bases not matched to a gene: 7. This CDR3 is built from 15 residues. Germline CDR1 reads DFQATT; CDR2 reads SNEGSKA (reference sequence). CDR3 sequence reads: CSARSRGTSGYEQYF. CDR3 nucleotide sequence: TGCAGTGCTAGAAGTCGCGGGACTAGCGGATACGAGCAGTACTTC.

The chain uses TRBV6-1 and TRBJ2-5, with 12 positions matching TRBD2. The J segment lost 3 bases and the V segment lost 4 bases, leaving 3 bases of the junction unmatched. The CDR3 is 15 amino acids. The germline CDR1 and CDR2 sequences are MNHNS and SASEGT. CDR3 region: CASSGRLAGEETQYF. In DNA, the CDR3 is TGTGCCAGCAGTGGACGACTAGCGGGAGAAGAGACCCAGTACTTC.

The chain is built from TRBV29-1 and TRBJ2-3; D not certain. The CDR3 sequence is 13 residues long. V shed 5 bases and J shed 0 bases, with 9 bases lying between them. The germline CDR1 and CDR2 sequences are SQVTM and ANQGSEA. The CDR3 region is CSVKPPSTDTQYF. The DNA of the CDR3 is TGCAGCGTTAAACCACCTAGCACAGATACGCAGTATTTT.

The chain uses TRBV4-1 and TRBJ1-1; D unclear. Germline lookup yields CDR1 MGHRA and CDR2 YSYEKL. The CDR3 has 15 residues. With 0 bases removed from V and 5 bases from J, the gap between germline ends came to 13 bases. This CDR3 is CASSQDLNPGTEAFF. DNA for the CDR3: TGCGCCAGCAGCCAAGATTTAAATCCGGGAACTGAAGCTTTCTTT.

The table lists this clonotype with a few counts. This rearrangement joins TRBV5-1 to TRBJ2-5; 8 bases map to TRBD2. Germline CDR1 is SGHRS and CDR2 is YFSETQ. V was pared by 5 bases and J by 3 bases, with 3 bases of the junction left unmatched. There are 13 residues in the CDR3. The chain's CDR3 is CASRERGKETQYF. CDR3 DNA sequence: TGCGCCAGCAGGGAGCGGGGGAAAGAGACCCAGTACTTC.

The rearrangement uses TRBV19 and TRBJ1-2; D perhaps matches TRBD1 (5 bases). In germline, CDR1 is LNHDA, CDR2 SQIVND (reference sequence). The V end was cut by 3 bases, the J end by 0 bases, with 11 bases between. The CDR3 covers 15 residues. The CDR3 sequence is CASSMGPDTNYGYTF. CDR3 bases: TGTGCCAGTAGTATGGGACCAGACACTAACTATGGCTACACCTTC.

The CDR3 coding sequence is TGTGCCAGCAGTCGGGTGAGCGGGGAGCTGTTTTTT. Translated: CASSRVSGELFF. The V call is TRBV27, the J call TRBJ2-2; the D is unclear. Trimming took off 5 bases at V and 7 bases at J, with 8 bases between the two ends. Germline V gene sequence: CDR1 MNHEY, CDR2 SMNVEV (reference sequence). This CDR3 spans 12 amino acids.

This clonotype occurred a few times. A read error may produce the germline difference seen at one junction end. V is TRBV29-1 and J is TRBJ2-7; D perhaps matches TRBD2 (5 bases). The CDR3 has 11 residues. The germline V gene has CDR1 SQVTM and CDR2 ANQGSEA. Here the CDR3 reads CSVEDPTSLVF. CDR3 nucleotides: TGCAGCGTTGAAGATCCCACTAGTTTAGTCTTC.

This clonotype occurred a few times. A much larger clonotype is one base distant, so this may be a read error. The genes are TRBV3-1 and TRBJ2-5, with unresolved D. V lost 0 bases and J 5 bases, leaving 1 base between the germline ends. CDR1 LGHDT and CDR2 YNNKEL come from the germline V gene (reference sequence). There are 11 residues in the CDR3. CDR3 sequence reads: CASSQDETQYF. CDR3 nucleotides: TGTGCCAGCAGCCAAGATGAGACCCAGTACTTC.

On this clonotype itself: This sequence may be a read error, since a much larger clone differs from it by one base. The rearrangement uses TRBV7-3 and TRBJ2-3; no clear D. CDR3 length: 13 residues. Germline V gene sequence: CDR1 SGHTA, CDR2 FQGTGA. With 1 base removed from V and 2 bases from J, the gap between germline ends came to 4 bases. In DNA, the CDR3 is TGTGCCAGCAGCTTAATGGACACAGATACGCAGTATTTT. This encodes CASSLMDTDTQYF.

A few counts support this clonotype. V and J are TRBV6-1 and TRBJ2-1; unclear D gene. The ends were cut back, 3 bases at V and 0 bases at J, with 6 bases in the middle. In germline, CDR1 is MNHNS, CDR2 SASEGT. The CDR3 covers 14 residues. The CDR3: CASSDQSSYNEQFF. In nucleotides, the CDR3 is TGTGCCAGCAGTGACCAGAGCTCCTACAATGAGCAGTTCTTC.

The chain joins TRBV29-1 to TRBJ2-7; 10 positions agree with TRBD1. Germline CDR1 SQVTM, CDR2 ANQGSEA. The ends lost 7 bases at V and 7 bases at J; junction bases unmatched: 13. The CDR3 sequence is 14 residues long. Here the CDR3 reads CSAEDGTGAGEQYF. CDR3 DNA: TGCAGCGCCGAAGATGGGACAGGGGCGGGTGAGCAGTACTTC.

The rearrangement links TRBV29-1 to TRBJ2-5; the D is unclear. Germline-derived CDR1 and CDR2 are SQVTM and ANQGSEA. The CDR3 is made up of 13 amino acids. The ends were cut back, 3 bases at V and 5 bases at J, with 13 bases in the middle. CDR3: CSVDFLLGETQYF. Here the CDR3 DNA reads TGCAGCGTTGACTTCCTCCTTGGGGAGACCCAGTACTTC.

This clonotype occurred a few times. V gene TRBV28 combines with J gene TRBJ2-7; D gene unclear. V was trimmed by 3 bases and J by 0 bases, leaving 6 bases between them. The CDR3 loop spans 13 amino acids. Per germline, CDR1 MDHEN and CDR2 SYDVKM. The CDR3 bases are TGTGCCAGCAGTTTGTTCATCTCCTACGAGCAGTACTTC. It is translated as CASSLFISYEQYF.

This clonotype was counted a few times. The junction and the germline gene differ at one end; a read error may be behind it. The CDR3 DNA sequence: TGTGCCACCAGCAGAGCTGCAGGGTTTACCTTT. It encodes CATSRAAGFTF. The chain links TRBV15 to TRBJ1-1, with a possible D match to TRBD1 (5 bases). CDR3 length: 11 amino acids. The germline V gene has CDR1 LNHNV and CDR2 YYDKDF (reference sequence). Combining the CDR3 with reference TRBV15 and TRBJ1-1 gives the whole variable domain DAMVIQNPRYQVTQFGKPVTLSCSQTLNHNVMYWYQQKSSQAPKLLFHYYDKDFNNEADTPDNFQSRRPNTSFCFLDIRSPGLGDTAMYLCATSRAAGFTFGQGTRLTVV.